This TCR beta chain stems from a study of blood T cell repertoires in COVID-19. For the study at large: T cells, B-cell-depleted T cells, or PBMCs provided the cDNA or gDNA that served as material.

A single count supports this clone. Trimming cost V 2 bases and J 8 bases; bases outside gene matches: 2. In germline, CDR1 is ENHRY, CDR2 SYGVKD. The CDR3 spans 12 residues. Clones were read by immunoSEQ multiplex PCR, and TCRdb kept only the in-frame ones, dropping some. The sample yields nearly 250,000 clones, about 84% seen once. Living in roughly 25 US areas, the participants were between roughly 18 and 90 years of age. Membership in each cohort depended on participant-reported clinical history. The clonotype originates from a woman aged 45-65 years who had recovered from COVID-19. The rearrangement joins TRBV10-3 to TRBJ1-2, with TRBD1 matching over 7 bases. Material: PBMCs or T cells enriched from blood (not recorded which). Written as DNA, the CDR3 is TGTGCCATCAGTGAGGGACAGGCAGGCTACACCTTC. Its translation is CAISEGQAGYTF.